This passage covers 17 T cell receptor beta chains from one sample sequenced in a study of cytomegalovirus exposure and HLA in healthy donors. PCR employed 60 Vbeta and 13 Jbeta primers. Produced via immunoSEQ multiplex PCR; TCRdb's table is partial and in-frame only. The sample contains about 140,000 clones, approximately 84% of which appear only once. Sequenced input: PBMCs. These TCRs come from a woman aged 40 to 49 in good health and CMV-seronegative.

This clone was counted once. The V and J genes are TRBV9 and TRBJ2-5; D is ambiguous. The V and J ends lost 4 bases and 9 bases respectively, with 22 bases between them. The germline V gene encodes CDR1 SGDLS and CDR2 YYNGEE. The CDR3 totals 15 residues. CDR3 coding DNA: TGTGCCAGCAGCACAGAACCACAAGGCCCCACCGCCCAGTACTTC. Its translation: CASSTEPQGPTAQYF.

The chain has TRBV10-3 and TRBJ1-1; 11 positions agree with TRBD1. The CDR3 length is 16 residues. CDR1 and CDR2 from the germline V gene are ENHRY and SYGVKD. Losses at the gene ends were 0 bases for V and 5 bases for J; bases not matched to a gene: 5. DNA of the CDR3: TGTGCCATCAGTGAGTCGGACAGGGGGCGATGGACTGAAGCTTTCTTT. Its protein is CAISESDRGRWTEAFF.

V gene TRBV5-4 combines with J gene TRBJ2-2; 12 nucleotides align to TRBD2. Germline CDR1 SGHNT, CDR2 YYREEE (reference sequence). This CDR3 spans 16 amino acids. V gave up 0 bases and J gave up 6 bases; unmatched junction bases: 3. CDR3 protein: CASSLGLAGAPGELFF. CDR3 bases: TGTGCCAGCAGCTTGGGACTAGCGGGAGCCCCCGGGGAGCTGTTTTTT.

The chain links TRBV11-3 to TRBJ2-1; 7 bases line up with TRBD2. The trim removed 5 bases at V and 5 bases at J, leaving 9 bases unmatched. The CDR3 extends over 15 amino acids. Germline V lookup: CDR1 SGHNT, CDR2 YENEEA. The CDR3 sequence is CASSRRGGRDNEQFF. The CDR3 DNA reads as TGTGCCAGCAGCCGCCGGGGCGGGAGAGACAATGAGCAGTTCTTC.

V is TRBV19 and J is TRBJ1-1, with 7 positions matching TRBD1. Trimming at V came to 3 bases and at J to 7 bases, leaving 5 bases not matched to a gene. The germline V gene has CDR1 LNHDA and CDR2 SQIVND (reference sequence). CDR3 size: 13 residues. CDR3 DNA sequence: TGTGCCAGTAGTATCGACAGGGTGGGTGAAGCTTTCTTT. Protein: CASSIDRVGEAFF.

The chain recombines TRBV6-5 with TRBJ2-2; perhaps TRBD2 as D (6 bases). Germline V gene sequence: CDR1 MNHEY, CDR2 SVGAGI. There are 16 residues in the CDR3. The ends were cut back, 1 base at V and 7 bases at J, with 16 bases in the middle. The DNA of the CDR3 is TGTGCCAGCAGTTACTATAGGGGCGGGGATATCGGGGAGCTGTTTTTT. Translated: CASSYYRGGDIGELFF.

The CDR3 reads CASWTGGGGTDTQYF. DNA for the CDR3: TGTGCCAGCTGGACCGGGGGGGGCGGCACAGATACGCAGTATTTT. This chain joins TRBV4-2 and TRBJ2-3, with TRBD2 matching 8 bases. The V and J ends lost 8 bases and 1 base, in that order; junction bases with no gene match: 8. CDR3 size: 15 residues. Per the germline V gene, CDR1 is LGHNA and CDR2 is YNFKEQ.

This clone was recorded once. The chain carries TRBV10-1 and TRBJ2-3; 8 bases match TRBD2. The CDR3 contains 13 residues. After removal of 9 bases from V and 7 bases from J, the junction contained 9 bases not matched to a gene. Germline V CDR1 and CDR2: WNHNN, SYGVQD (reference sequence). The CDR3 loop reads CARSGRGKNTQYF. Here the CDR3 DNA reads TGCGCCAGGAGCGGGAGAGGGAAGAATACGCAGTATTTT.

The chain carries TRBV11-2 and TRBJ2-5, with TRBD2 matching 8 bases. The J call may be mistaken, given a closer DNA end match to TRBJ2-7. The CDR3 loop spans 15 amino acids. The V gene's germline CDR1 is SGHAT and CDR2 FQNNGV. This chain's CDR3 is CASSAYGTSYYEQYF. DNA for the CDR3: TGTGCCAGCAGCGCCTACGGGACTAGTTACTACGAGCAGTACTTC.

The chain carries TRBV6-1 and TRBJ1-1, with D maybe TRBD1 (5 bases). The CDR3 extends over 14 amino acids. V was cut by 4 bases and J by 0 bases, with 9 bases left in between. CDR1 MNHNS and CDR2 SASEGT come from the germline V gene. The CDR3 nucleotides read TGTGCCAGCAGTGTAGGGGCTATGAACACTGAAGCTTTCTTT. Translated: CASSVGAMNTEAFF.

The chain employs TRBV28 and TRBJ1-5; TRBD1 might be the D (6 bases). Germline V gene sequence: CDR1 MDHEN, CDR2 SYDVKM. The CDR3 length is 15 residues. Trimming took off 6 bases at V and 5 bases at J, with 17 bases between the two ends. CDR3 DNA sequence: TGTGCCAGCAGCCCGAGGGGACAAAACTATCAGCCCCAGCATTTT. This codes for CASSPRGQNYQPQHF.

This chain connects TRBV6-6 to TRBJ1-5; TRBD2 matches at 7 bases. The end of the DNA fits TRBJ2-3 better, so the J call may be wrong. The CDR3 is made up of 13 amino acids. Germline V CDR1 and CDR2: MNHNY, SVGAGI (reference sequence). CDR3 in amino acids: CASISGGTQPQYF. As DNA, the CDR3 is TGTGCCAGCATTTCCGGGGGGACTCAGCCCCAGTATTTT.

The chain has TRBV21-1 and TRBJ2-5; the DNA was not compared with TRBD2, the D call given in the table. TRBV21-1 is an annotated pseudogene. This CDR3 has 18 amino acids. The CDR3 DNA follows: TGTGCCAGCAGCAAGAGCCAACCATTCCTTCGTCCCGGGGAGACCCAGTACTTC. Translation: CASSKSQPFLRPGETQYF.

On this clone: Other DNA sequences of this sample code for an identical CDR3. J is TRBJ1-1 and V is TRBV6-6; D is unclear. This CDR3 comprises 14 residues. Trimming shortened V by 0 bases and J by 1 base, and 6 bases separated the two germline ends. From germline, CDR1 is MNHNY and CDR2 SVGAGI (reference sequence). CDR3 residues: CASSYSAGNTEAFF. The CDR3 nucleotides read TGTGCCAGCAGTTACTCAGCAGGGAACACTGAAGCTTTCTTT.

This rearrangement joins TRBV18 to TRBJ2-7, with a possible D match to TRBD1 (5 bases). With 2 bases removed from V and 3 bases from J, the gap between germline ends came to 23 bases. The CDR3 runs 18 residues. CDR1 KGHSH and CDR2 LQKENI come from the germline V gene. The DNA for the CDR3 is TGTGCCAGCTCACCAGCAAGGGGTGTTTCTCTCGGTGACTACGAGCAGTACTTC. Amino acids: CASSPARGVSLGDYEQYF. Filled out from reference TRBV18 and TRBJ2-7, the complete variable domain reads NAGVMQNPRHLVRRRGQEARLRCSPMKGHSHVYWYRQLPEEGLKFMVYLQKENIIDESGMPKERFSAEFPKEGPSILRIQQVVRGDSAAYFCASSPARGVSLGDYEQYFGPGTRLTVT.

The J gene is TRBJ2-7, the V gene TRBV7-2; tentative D call: TRBD2 (5 bases). This CDR3 contains 12 residues. Germline assignment: CDR1 SGHTA and CDR2 FQGNSA. The germline V and J ends were trimmed by 8 bases and 0 bases, with 8 bases remaining between them. The CDR3 protein is CASSGFSYEQYF. The CDR3 nucleotides are TGTGCCAGCTCGGGATTCTCCTACGAGCAGTACTTC.

The chain uses TRBV30 and TRBJ1-5; D perhaps matches TRBD1 (6 bases). The CDR3 runs to 14 residues. Germline lookup yields CDR1 GTSNPN and CDR2 SVGIG (reference sequence). Trimming removed 0 bases at V and 9 bases at J, with 15 bases between. The CDR3 loop is CAWSVSTGSLPQHF. CDR3 DNA: TGTGCCTGGAGTGTAAGTACAGGGAGTCTGCCCCAGCATTTT.